This T cell receptor (beta chain) was documented in a study of T cells after yellow fever vaccination. Overall study: Fractions of low cell number were prepared using SMART-Seq v4 Ultra Low Input. Regarding the study as a whole: Shared CD4/CD8 clonotypes were a small share, likely from convergent recombination. Subsequent to the booster, the majority of primary-vaccination clones reappeared (under 98% CD4, 88% CD8).

They built TCR cDNA with 5'RACE template switching, a step that put in a universal primer site and UMIs. TCRdb re-called the 5' RACE reads through MiXCR, storing one row per CDR3 protein. The sample has 300,000 or so distinct CDR3 sequences; 6.8% are singletons. Concerning this clonotype itself: Its antigen is not known.

This CDR3 is built from 15 residues. The V gene lost 2 bases and the J gene lost 4 bases, with 9 bases spanning the gap. The clonotype comes from a man between 18 and 35 years old who received the YFV17D yellow fever vaccine. Source: PBMCs, taken roughly 47 days after the first yellow fever vaccination. The chain couples TRBV12-3 or TRBV12-4 to TRBJ2-6, with D maybe TRBD2 (5 bases). CDR3 sequence (DNA): TGTGCCAGCAGTTTAAGAGGGTTCGGGGCCAACGTCCTGACTTTC. Encoded protein: CASSLRGFGANVLTF.